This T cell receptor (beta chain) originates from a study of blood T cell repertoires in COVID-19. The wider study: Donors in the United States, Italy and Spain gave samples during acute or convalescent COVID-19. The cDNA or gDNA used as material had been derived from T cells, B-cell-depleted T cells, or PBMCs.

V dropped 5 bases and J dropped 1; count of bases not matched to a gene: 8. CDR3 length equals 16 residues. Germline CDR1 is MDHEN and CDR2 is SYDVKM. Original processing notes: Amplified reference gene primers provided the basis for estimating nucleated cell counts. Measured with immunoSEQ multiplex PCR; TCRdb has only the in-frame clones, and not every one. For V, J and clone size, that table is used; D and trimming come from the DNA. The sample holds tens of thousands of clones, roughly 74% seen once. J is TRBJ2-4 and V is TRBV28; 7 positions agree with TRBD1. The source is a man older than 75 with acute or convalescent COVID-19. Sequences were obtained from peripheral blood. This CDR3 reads CASSEQGYRAKNIQYF. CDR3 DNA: TGTGCCAGCAGTGAACAGGGGTATCGGGCCAAAAACATTCAGTACTTC.